The 32 T cell receptor beta chains listed next were all sequenced from one sample in a study of Graves' ophthalmopathy and Graves' hyperthyroidism (dated by TCRdb to between 2017 and 2018). The sample was run on an Illumina HiSeq 2000. For repertoire sequencing, TCR beta CDR3 regions were amplified from RNA transcripts. A first-round RT-PCR used HTBI primers with the Qiagen OneStep RT-PCR kit, followed by a second-round multiplex PCR, size selection and purification. TCRdb applied fastp at Q25 and MiXCR to the public reads, then kept only in-frame beta chains. One record per CDR3 amino acid sequence lists the most common genes and DNA. The sample yields 200,000 to 250,000 distinct CDR3 sequences; 20% to 25% were counted once. The ten largest clones capture 43% of the sample. The sequencing input was peripheral blood. The receptor source for this set is a woman in her forties or fifties with Graves' ophthalmopathy. Donor details come from another sample of the same person, matched by shared clones.

This clonotype was detected ten times or more. V usage is TRBV5-1 and J usage is TRBJ2-7; either TRBD1 or TRBD2 may supply D (6 bases each). Trimming took off 2 bases at V and 5 bases at J, with 14 bases between the two ends. CDR3 size: 14 residues. The germline V gene has CDR1 SGHRS and CDR2 YFSETQ. CDR3: CASSFETRQDEQYF. The CDR3 DNA is TGCGCCAGCAGCTTTGAGACTAGACAGGACGAGCAGTACTTC.

This clonotype was detected many times. This chain connects TRBV9 to TRBJ2-5; D is possibly TRBD2 (5 bases). The length of the CDR3 is 15 residues. CDR1 and CDR2 (germline): SGDLS, YYNGEE. The V and J ends lost 6 bases and 2 bases respectively, with 17 bases between them. The CDR3 DNA reads as TGTGCCAGCACCCCCAGAGCGGAACCTCAAGAGACCCAGTACTTC. Its protein is CASTPRAEPQETQYF.

This clonotype was seen ten or more times. The chain combines TRBV20-1 with TRBJ1-1; TRBD1 might be the D (6 bases). Trimming left V 3 bases short and J 5 bases short, with 13 bases between. This CDR3 is built from 13 residues. CDR1 is DFQATT, CDR2 SNEGSKA, per germline (reference sequence). CDR3 amino acids: CSARDSFMTEAFF. For the CDR3, the DNA is TGCAGTGCTAGGGACAGTTTCATGACTGAAGCTTTCTTT.

This clonotype was counted many times. The chain recombines TRBV20-1 with TRBJ2-5; D might be TRBD1 or TRBD2, each matching 6 bases. The germline CDR1 and CDR2 sequences are DFQATT and SNEGSKA (reference sequence). The CDR3 spans 14 residues. Trimming shortened V by 3 bases and J by 4 bases, and 15 bases separated the two germline ends. CDR3 DNA: TGCAGTGCTAGGGCGGGACAAGGGGGAGAGACCCAGTACTTC. This translates into CSARAGQGGETQYF.

The chain uses TRBV11-2 and TRBJ2-5; D gene unclear. The V gene's germline CDR1 is SGHAT and CDR2 FQNNGV. Trimming took off 3 bases at V and 7 bases at J, with 15 bases between the two ends. The CDR3 is made up of 14 amino acids. The CDR3 region is CASSLFSERGTQYF. For the CDR3, the DNA is TGTGCCAGCAGCTTGTTCTCTGAAAGAGGGACCCAGTACTTC. Complete variable domain (other parts from reference TRBV11-2 and TRBJ2-5): EAGVAQSPRYKIIEKRQSVAFWCNPISGHATLYWYQQILGQGPKLLIQFQNNGVVDDSQLPKDRFSAERLKGVDSTLKIQPAKLEDSAVYLCASSLFSERGTQYFGPGTRLLVL.

This clonotype has ten or more counts. This chain links TRBV6-1 with TRBJ1-3, with D perhaps TRBD1 (5 bases). Germline CDR1 MNHNS, CDR2 SASEGT. V gave up 11 bases and J gave up 0 bases, with 20 bases separating them. CDR3 length: 16 amino acids. This CDR3 is CAVEDTRSNSGNTIYF. The CDR3 DNA is TGTGCCGTAGAGGACACGAGAAGCAACTCTGGAAACACCATATATTTT.

This clonotype was detected many times. This chain uses TRBV20-1 with TRBJ2-2, with a tentative D call TRBD1 (6 bases). The CDR3 covers 16 residues. V lost 3 bases to trimming and J lost 1 base, with 15 bases between them. CDR1 is DFQATT and CDR2 is SNEGSKA in the germline V gene (reference sequence). CDR3 in DNA: TGCAGTGCTAGTAGGTCTGGGGGCAGGAACACCGGGGAGCTGTTTTTT. Its protein is CSASRSGGRNTGELFF.

This clonotype has ten or more counts. The rearrangement joins TRBV11-2 to TRBJ2-7, with a possible D match to TRBD2 (6 bases). The germline V gene has CDR1 SGHAT and CDR2 FQNNGV. The CDR3 is 17 residues long. Trimming shortened V by 4 bases and J by 5 bases, and 24 bases separated the two germline ends. CDR3 in DNA: TGTGCCAGCAGCTCGGATGTCCTAGCGCTTTCGGTGAACGAGCAGTACTTC. Translated, it gives CASSSDVLALSVNEQYF.

The table lists this clonotype with a few counts. The rearrangement uses TRBV2 and TRBJ2-7; 8 positions agree with TRBD1. Germline-derived CDR1 and CDR2 are SNHLY and FYNNEI. V lost 7 bases, J lost 2 bases, and 4 bases stayed unmatched. This CDR3 is built from 13 residues. The CDR3 DNA reads TGTGCCAGCACCGGACAGGGAGCCTACGAGCAGTACTTC. Amino acids: CASTGQGAYEQYF.

This clonotype was recorded at least ten times. This chain uses TRBV2 with TRBJ2-7; 12 bases align to TRBD2. Germline lookup yields CDR1 SNHLY and CDR2 FYNNEI. The ends lost 3 bases at V and 2 bases at J; junction bases unmatched: 2. The CDR3 runs to 15 residues. The CDR3 sequence: CASSESSGRAYEQYF. Written as DNA, the CDR3 is TGTGCCAGCAGTGAGTCTAGCGGGAGGGCCTACGAGCAGTACTTC.

This clonotype was counted at least ten times. V usage is TRBV12-3 or TRBV12-4 and J usage is TRBJ1-2, with unresolved D. V lost 2 bases to trimming and J lost 1 base, with 5 bases between them. This CDR3 is built from 13 residues. The CDR3 nucleotides read TGTGCCAGCAGTTTACAGAGTAACTATGGCTACACCTTC. Its protein is CASSLQSNYGYTF.

The chain couples TRBV7-8 to TRBJ2-7; TRBD2 matches at 12 bases. The CDR3 loop spans 14 amino acids. CDR1 and CDR2 from the germline V gene are SGHVS and FQNEAQ. V was clipped by 5 bases and J by 9 bases; unmatched bases: 8. This chain's CDR3 is CASSPLAGGGVQYF. CDR3 coding DNA: TGTGCCAGCAGCCCACTAGCGGGAGGAGGAGTGCAGTACTTC. Full variable domain (missing parts from reference TRBV7-8 and TRBJ2-7): GAGVSQSPRYKVAKRGQDVALRCDPISGHVSLFWYQQALGQGPEFLTYFQNEAQLDKSGLPSDRFFAERPEGSVSTLKIQRTQQEDSAVYLCASSPLAGGGVQYFGPGTRLTVT.

This clonotype was detected ten times or more. The chain is built from TRBV2 and TRBJ1-1, with 7 bases identical to TRBD1. Germline values: CDR1 SNHLY, CDR2 FYNNEI. The CDR3 is 18 residues long. With V trimmed by 6 bases and J by 0 bases, 16 bases remained unmatched. The CDR3 region has the DNA TGTGCCAGCAGGCCAAGAGCGGGACAGAGGATAATGAACACTGAAGCTTTCTTT. It specifies CASRPRAGQRIMNTEAFF.

This clonotype was seen ten or more times. Mismatch with germline at one junction end may stem from a read error. The chain is built from TRBV12-5 and TRBJ1-1; D is uncertain. Germline lookup yields CDR1 LGHNT and CDR2 FRNRAP. The CDR3 is 9 residues long. The CDR3 is CASGQSFSF. The DNA for the CDR3 is TGTGCTAGTGGACAGAGTTTCTCCTTT.

This clonotype was seen repeatedly, ten times or more. The chain uses TRBV10-3 and TRBJ2-7; a possible D gene is TRBD1 (6 bases). The ends were cut back, 5 bases at V and 7 bases at J, with 18 bases in the middle. The CDR3 consists of 14 residues. Germline V gene sequence: CDR1 ENHRY, CDR2 SYGVKD. Written as DNA, the CDR3 is TGTGCCATCAGTTCGACAGGAGGAGTTGGGGAGCAGTACTTC. Protein sequence: CAISSTGGVGEQYF.

Many counts were recorded for this clonotype. This rearrangement joins TRBV11-1 to TRBJ2-2; the D gene could be TRBD1 or TRBD2 (5 bases each). Germline CDR1 and CDR2: SGHAT and FQDESV (reference sequence). The CDR3 has 16 amino acids. V was cut by 7 bases and J by 0 bases, with 15 bases left in between. The CDR3 spells CASNQGRDSNTGELFF. In DNA, the CDR3 is TGTGCCAGCAACCAGGGACGTGACTCGAACACCGGGGAGCTGTTTTTT. Drawing the rest from reference TRBV11-1 and TRBJ2-2, the complete variable domain is EAEVAQSPRYKITEKSQAVAFWCDPISGHATLYWYRQILGQGPELLVQFQDESVVDDSQLPKDRFSAERLKGVDSTLKIQPAELGDSAMYLCASNQGRDSNTGELFFGEGSRLTVL.

This rearrangement joins TRBV12-3 or TRBV12-4 to TRBJ1-1, with a weak D call TRBD1 (6 bases). The CDR3 loop spans 15 amino acids. With 6 bases removed from V and 5 bases from J, the gap between germline ends came to 19 bases. CDR3 nucleotide sequence: TGTGCCAGCAGGAACTCAGGGGCCCGAGGGACTGAAGCTTTCTTT. Amino acid sequence: CASRNSGARGTEAFF.

This clonotype was detected many times. This sequence joins TRBV6-5 and TRBJ1-1, with D possibly TRBD1 on 5 matching bases. CDR3 length equals 14 residues. Germline V CDR1 and CDR2: MNHEY, SVGAGI. V gave up 6 bases and J gave up 5 bases, with 16 bases separating them. The DNA of the CDR3 is TGTGCCAGCAGCCCCCCCGGGGCTTATACTGAAGCTTTCTTT. This gives the protein CASSPPGAYTEAFF.

The CDR3 spells CASSFTSGAIYEQYF. The CDR3, as DNA: TGTGCCAGCAGCTTTACTAGCGGGGCTATCTACGAGCAGTACTTC. The gene calls are TRBV6-5 and TRBJ2-7, with 10 bases identical to TRBD2. This CDR3 is built from 15 residues. V shed 6 bases and J 3 bases; nucleotides not matched to a gene: 8. In germline, CDR1 is MNHEY, CDR2 SVGAGI.

CDR3 amino acids: CAWTTSDEQYF. The CDR3 nucleotides read TGTGCCTGGACCACGTCCGACGAGCAGTACTTC. The genes are TRBV30 and TRBJ2-7; unclear D gene. The CDR3 sequence is 11 residues long. The germline V gene encodes CDR1 GTSNPN and CDR2 SVGIG (reference sequence). Trimming cost V 4 bases and J 5 bases, with 9 bases left between them.

In this sample, this clonotype turned up a few times. The final CDR3 position lacks the conserved phenylalanine or tryptophan, pointing to a likely read error. This rearrangement joins TRBV30 to TRBJ2-5, with D possibly TRBD2 on 6 matching bases. V lost 1 base, J lost 4 bases, and 16 bases lay in between. The CDR3 sequence is 15 residues long. CDR1 is GTSNPN, CDR2 SVGIG, per germline (reference sequence). The CDR3 loop is CAWSGFPGVLETQYL. The DNA for the CDR3 is TGTGCCTGGAGTGGTTTCCCGGGGGTCCTAGAGACCCAGTACCTC.

This clonotype came up many times. V is TRBV18 and J is TRBJ2-5; TRBD2 matches 7 bases. CDR1 is KGHSH and CDR2 is LQKENI in the germline V gene. The CDR3 has 16 amino acids. J lost 4 bases, V lost 5 bases, and 13 bases had no gene match. The CDR3 is CASSTRDYTTRETQYF. CDR3 DNA: TGTGCCAGCTCAACAAGGGACTACACCACACGAGAGACCCAGTACTTC.

This clonotype showed up many times. The chain is built from TRBV20-1 and TRBJ2-7, with 7 nucleotides matching TRBD1. The CDR3 is 12 amino acids. V shed 4 bases, J shed 3 bases, and the junction held 3 bases outside the gene matches. Germline loops: CDR1 DFQATT, CDR2 SNEGSKA (reference sequence). CDR3 amino acids: CSAKAGGYEQYF. CDR3 DNA sequence: TGCAGTGCTAAGGCAGGGGGCTACGAGCAGTACTTC.

There are many counts of this clonotype. The chain employs TRBV6-2 or TRBV6-3 and TRBJ1-1; D gene ambiguous. Germline V gene sequence: CDR1 MNHEY, CDR2 SVGEGT. CDR3 length: 12 amino acids. V lost 1 base, J lost 12 bases, and 12 bases lay in between. DNA of the CDR3: TGTGCCAGCAGTTACTACCCCGGCGGGACTTTCTTT. It is translated as CASSYYPGGTFF.

This chain joins TRBV12-3 or TRBV12-4 and TRBJ1-5; D remains unclear. This CDR3 is 15 amino acids long. Trimming took off 6 bases at V and 0 bases at J, with 12 bases between the two ends. CDR3 coding DNA: TGTGCCAGCAGAAGGACGGTTAATAGCAATCAGCCCCAGCATTTT. This codes for CASRRTVNSNQPQHF.

There are many counts of this clonotype. The rearrangement joins TRBV7-9 to TRBJ1-1, with D unresolved. This CDR3 spans 13 amino acids. Germline V CDR1 and CDR2: SEHNR, FQNEAQ (reference sequence). Between the trimmed V and J ends, which lost 4 bases and 4 bases, there was a span of 10 bases. CDR3 sequence reads: CASSSQLSTEAFF. CDR3 DNA: TGTGCCAGCAGCTCCCAATTGAGCACTGAAGCTTTCTTT.

The V gene is TRBV6-2 or TRBV6-3, the J gene TRBJ1-1; TRBD1 might be the D (6 bases). Germline lookup yields CDR1 MNHEY and CDR2 SVGEGT. The CDR3 runs to 13 residues. Deletions cut 5 bases from V and 6 bases from J, with 13 bases between. Written as DNA, the CDR3 is TGTGCCAGCAGTCGTACAGGGCGGGCTGAAGCTTTCTTT. It translates to CASSRTGRAEAFF.

This clonotype was counted many times. This chain connects TRBV25-1 to TRBJ2-7, with D tentatively TRBD2 (5 bases). The CDR3 extends over 15 amino acids. The V end lost 2 bases, the J end lost 3 bases, and 14 bases lay between the germline ends. Germline V gene sequence: CDR1 MGHDK, CDR2 SYGVNS. CDR3 sequence: CASSEAQRSFYEQYF. CDR3 DNA sequence: TGTGCCAGCAGTGAAGCCCAGCGGAGTTTCTACGAGCAGTACTTC.

The sample holds a few counts of this clonotype. V and J are TRBV7-2 and TRBJ1-2; 7 bases map to TRBD1. CDR3 size: 14 residues. J was trimmed by 2 bases and V by 5 bases; bases with no gene match: 5. Germline CDR1 SGHTA, CDR2 FQGNSA. CDR3 protein: CASSRPGQNYGYTF. In nucleotides, the CDR3 is TGTGCCAGCAGCCGTCCGGGACAGAACTATGGCTACACCTTC.

This clonotype showed up many times. The V and J genes are TRBV27 and TRBJ2-7; maybe TRBD1 (7 bases). Germline V gene sequence: CDR1 MNHEY, CDR2 SMNVEV (reference sequence). Trimming stripped 1 base from V and 7 bases from J, with 17 bases between. There are 15 residues in the CDR3. CDR3 in amino acids: CASSLYPPTGREQYF. CDR3 sequence (DNA): TGTGCCAGCAGTTTATACCCCCCGACAGGGAGGGAGCAGTACTTC.

This clonotype was observed a handful of times. The genes are TRBV27 and TRBJ2-7, with D tentatively TRBD2 (6 bases). In germline, CDR1 is MNHEY, CDR2 SMNVEV (reference sequence). The V and J ends lost 4 bases and 6 bases respectively, with 16 bases between them. This CDR3 is built from 14 residues. The CDR3, as DNA: TGTGCCAGCAGTTCCAAGGACTATTCGATCGAGCAGTACTTC. Encoded protein: CASSSKDYSIEQYF.

This clonotype showed up many times. The J gene is TRBJ2-7, the V gene TRBV20-1; D unclear. The CDR3 consists of 12 residues. Trimming shortened V by 4 bases and J by 0 bases, and 7 bases separated the two germline ends. Germline values: CDR1 DFQATT, CDR2 SNEGSKA (reference sequence). DNA for the CDR3: TGCAGTGCTAATGCGCGCTCCTACGAGCAGTACTTC. It translates to CSANARSYEQYF.